The 14 T cell receptor beta chains given below trace back to one sample, sequenced in a study of blood T cell repertoires in COVID-19. Clones were read by immunoSEQ multiplex PCR, and TCRdb kept only the in-frame ones, dropping some. Altogether about 140,000 clones are present, approximately 78% being singletons, with the ten largest covering 3.5% to 5%. Sequencing was done on a sample of peripheral blood. These receptors came from a woman aged 80 or older with acute or convalescent COVID-19.

The rearrangement joins TRBV5-1 to TRBJ2-7, with TRBD1 matching over 12 bases. V was clipped by 4 bases and J by 4 bases; unmatched bases: 3. This CDR3 has 14 residues. Germline CDR1 is SGHRS and CDR2 is YFSETQ. CDR3 sequence: CASSGTGGLYEQYF. The CDR3 coding sequence is TGCGCCAGCAGCGGGACAGGGGGCCTGTACGAGCAGTACTTC. The variable domain in full, completed from reference TRBV5-1 and TRBJ2-7, reads KAGVTQTPRYLIKTRGQQVTLSCSPISGHRSVSWYQQTPGQGLQFLFEYFSETQRNKGNFPGRFSGRQFSNSRSEMNVSTLELGDSALYLCASSGTGGLYEQYFGPGTRLTVT.

The rearrangement uses TRBV15 and TRBJ1-4; D perhaps matches TRBD1 (5 bases). Germline V gene lookup returns CDR1 LNHNV and CDR2 YYDKDF (reference sequence). This CDR3 is built from 13 residues. The V end lost 3 bases, the J end lost 10 bases, and 12 bases lay between the germline ends. CDR3 bases: TGTGCCACCAGCAGGACCCTCGGGGGAAAACTGTTTTTT. Protein product: CATSRTLGGKLFF.

The chain recombines TRBV9 with TRBJ2-3; D not resolved. The CDR3 totals 11 residues. Germline CDR1 and CDR2: SGDLS and YYNGEE. Trimming pared 3 bases from V and 5 bases from J, leaving 4 bases between. Here the CDR3 reads CASSGQDTQYF. The CDR3 nucleotides read TGTGCCAGCAGCGGTCAAGATACGCAGTATTTT.

CDR3 in DNA: TGCGCCAGCAGCTTAGGGGTAGACACAGATACGCAGTATTTT. This codes for CASSLGVDTDTQYF. The V gene is TRBV5-1, the J gene TRBJ2-3, with D possibly matching TRBD1 (5 bases). This CDR3 has 14 residues. V was cut by 2 bases and J by 2 bases, with 9 bases left in between. Germline CDR1 SGHRS, CDR2 YFSETQ. The full variable domain, its missing parts supplied by reference TRBV5-1 and TRBJ2-3, is KAGVTQTPRYLIKTRGQQVTLSCSPISGHRSVSWYQQTPGQGLQFLFEYFSETQRNKGNFPGRFSGRQFSNSRSEMNVSTLELGDSALYLCASSLGVDTDTQYFGPGTRLTVL.

V and J are TRBV5-4 and TRBJ2-3; no clear D. The V end was cut by 5 bases, the J end by 2 bases, with 15 bases between. Looked up from germline, CDR1 is SGHNT and CDR2 is YYREEE (reference sequence). The CDR3 loop spans 15 amino acids. Here the CDR3 reads CASRLSPDLTDTQYF. The CDR3 bases are TGTGCCAGCAGGCTTTCCCCAGATCTCACAGATACGCAGTATTTT.

The V and J genes are TRBV2 and TRBJ1-1, with no clear D. This CDR3 has 18 amino acids. V lost 8 bases to trimming and J lost 6 bases, with 31 bases between them. CDR1 is SNHLY, CDR2 FYNNEI, per germline. The DNA for the CDR3 is TGTGCCAGCTTCTGGGAATCAACGGGAATAAAGTCCTACGCTGAAGCTTTCTTT. Amino acids: CASFWESTGIKSYAEAFF. The full variable domain, its missing parts supplied by reference TRBV2 and TRBJ1-1, is EPEVTQTPSHQVTQMGQEVILRCVPISNHLYFYWYRQILGQKVEFLVSFYNNEISEKSEIFDDQFSVERPDGSNFTLKIRSTKLEDSAMYFCASFWESTGIKSYAEAFFGQGTRLTVV.

The chain employs TRBV10-1 and TRBJ2-3, with TRBD1 matching 7 bases. The CDR3 loop spans 16 amino acids. CDR1 is WNHNN, CDR2 SYGVQD, per germline (reference sequence). V dropped 3 bases and J dropped 4; count of bases not matched to a gene: 10. The CDR3: CASSEYQGERADTQYF. The CDR3 DNA follows: TGCGCCAGCAGTGAATATCAGGGGGAACGGGCAGATACGCAGTATTTT.

The J gene is TRBJ2-7, the V gene TRBV27, with 8 bases fitting TRBD1. CDR1 is MNHEY and CDR2 is SMNVEV in the germline V gene (reference sequence). This CDR3 contains 15 residues. V was pared by 3 bases and J by 4 bases, with 8 bases of the junction left unmatched. CDR3: CASSFTQGVGYEQYF. CDR3 coding DNA: TGTGCCAGCAGTTTCACACAGGGGGTGGGATACGAGCAGTACTTC.

The J gene is TRBJ1-4, the V gene TRBV28; TRBD1 matches 9 bases. The germline V gene encodes CDR1 MDHEN and CDR2 SYDVKM. V gave up 3 bases and J gave up 10 bases; unmatched junction bases: 12. The CDR3 runs 16 residues. CDR3 DNA: TGTGCCAGCAGTTTCCTACGGACAGGGGCAGGTGGAAAACTGTTTTTT. Its translation: CASSFLRTGAGGKLFF.

The J gene is TRBJ1-5, the V gene TRBV27; D unclear. Per germline, CDR1 MNHEY and CDR2 SMNVEV (reference sequence). Trimming stripped 6 bases from V and 2 bases from J, with 11 bases between. There are 14 residues in the CDR3. CDR3: CASSIRQGNQPQHF. CDR3 bases: TGTGCCAGCAGCATCCGACAAGGCAATCAGCCCCAGCATTTT.

A remark on this clone: Other DNA sequences in this sample translate to the same CDR3. The rearrangement links TRBV3-1 (or the pseudogene TRBV3-2) to TRBJ1-1; D not certain. The CDR3 is 13 residues long. V shed 1 base and J shed 4 bases, with 7 bases lying between them. Per germline, CDR1 LGHDT and CDR2 YNNKEL (reference sequence). The CDR3 sequence: CASSQARGTEAFF. The CDR3 DNA sequence: TGTGCCAGCAGCCAAGCTCGCGGCACTGAAGCTTTCTTT.

This chain uses TRBV9 with TRBJ2-1; TRBD1 is a possible D gene (5 bases). From germline, CDR1 is SGDLS and CDR2 YYNGEE. The CDR3 runs 14 residues. Trimming took off 4 bases at V and 7 bases at J, with 15 bases between the two ends. The CDR3 DNA reads TGTGCCAGCAGCCCCCGGTTAGGGGCGAATGAGCAGTTCTTC. This sequence encodes CASSPRLGANEQFF.

This sequence joins TRBV5-1 and TRBJ2-3, with D perhaps TRBD1 (6 bases). Trimming removed 2 bases from V and 2 bases from J, with 12 bases in between. The CDR3 is made up of 15 amino acids. Germline V gene data show CDR1 as SGHRS and CDR2 as YFSETQ. The CDR3 nucleotides read TGCGCCAGCAGCTTTACGACAGGCCACACAGATACGCAGTATTTT. This sequence encodes CASSFTTGHTDTQYF.

This chain joins TRBV24-1 and TRBJ2-3; 14 positions match TRBD2. J gave up 1 base and V 2 bases, and 7 bases lay outside the gene matches. CDR3 size: 19 residues. Germline CDR1 reads KGHDR; CDR2 reads SFDVKD. The CDR3 reads CATSDWTSGRTQGTDTQYF. In nucleotides, the CDR3 is TGTGCCACCAGTGATTGGACTAGCGGGAGGACCCAAGGCACAGATACGCAGTATTTT.